The present entry profiles one T cell receptor (beta chain) with its context. Its antigen is currently unknown. CDR1 is SGHRS and CDR2 is YFSETQ in the germline V gene. The CDR3 spans 15 residues. Unmatched junction bases numbered 10, after V lost 4 bases and J lost 5 bases. TCRdb's copy holds only in-frame clones and misses some; the assay was immunoSEQ multiplex PCR. The table records tens of thousands of clones, 93% of them present only once. This sample stems from a study of cytomegalovirus exposure and HLA in healthy donors. Study-wide results and limits: Altogether, 160 or so TCR beta chains were recorded as cytomegalovirus-associated. The classifier reportedly diagnosed cytomegalovirus status with high sensitivity and specificity.

Separation from the roughly 700-subject first cohort characterized the roughly 130-subject validation cohort, to which the donors belonged. This chain uses TRBV5-1 with TRBJ1-1; 8 positions match TRBD1. The TCR was taken from a man between 18 and 29 years old in good health and CMV-seronegative. What was sequenced was PBMCs. The DNA for the CDR3 is TGCGCCAGCAGCAATAACGGACAGGGCGGAACTGAAGCTTTCTTT. Its protein product is CASSNNGQGGTEAFF.